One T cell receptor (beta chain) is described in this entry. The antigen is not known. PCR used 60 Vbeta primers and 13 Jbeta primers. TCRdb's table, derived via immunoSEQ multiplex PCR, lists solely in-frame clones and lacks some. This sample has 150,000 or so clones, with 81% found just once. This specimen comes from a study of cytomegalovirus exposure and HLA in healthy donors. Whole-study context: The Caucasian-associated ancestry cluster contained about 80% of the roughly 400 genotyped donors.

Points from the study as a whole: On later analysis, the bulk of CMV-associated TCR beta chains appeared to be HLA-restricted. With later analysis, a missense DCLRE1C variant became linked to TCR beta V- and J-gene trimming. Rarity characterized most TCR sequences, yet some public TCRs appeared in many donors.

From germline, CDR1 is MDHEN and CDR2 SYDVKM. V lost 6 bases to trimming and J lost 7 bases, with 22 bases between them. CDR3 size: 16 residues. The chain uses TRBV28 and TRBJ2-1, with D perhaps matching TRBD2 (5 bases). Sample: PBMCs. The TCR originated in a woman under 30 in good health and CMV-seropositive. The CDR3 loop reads CASRELRSGLRNEQFF. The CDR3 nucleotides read TGTGCCAGCAGGGAACTGAGGTCTGGACTCAGAAATGAGCAGTTCTTC.